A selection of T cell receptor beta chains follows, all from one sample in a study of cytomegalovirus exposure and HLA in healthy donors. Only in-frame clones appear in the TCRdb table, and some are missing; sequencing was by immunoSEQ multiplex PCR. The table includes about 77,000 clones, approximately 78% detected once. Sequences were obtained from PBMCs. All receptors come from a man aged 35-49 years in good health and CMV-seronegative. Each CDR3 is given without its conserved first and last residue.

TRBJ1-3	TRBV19	ASRPTGETGNTIY
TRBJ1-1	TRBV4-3	ASSQDRVNTEAF
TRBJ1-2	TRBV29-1	SVDPPGTIYGYT
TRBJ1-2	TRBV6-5	ASRGESNYGYT
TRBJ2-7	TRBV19	ASSLRDRANEQY
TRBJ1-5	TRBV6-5	ASSPGVYSNQPQH
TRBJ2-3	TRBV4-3	ASSQDSGATDTQY
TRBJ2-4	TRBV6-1	ASSEAAGGKAKNIQY
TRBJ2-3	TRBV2	ASSEMAPQY
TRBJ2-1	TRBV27	ASSSVRGLKQF
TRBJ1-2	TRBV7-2	ASSPDRGRENYGYT
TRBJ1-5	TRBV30	ACEAGLDQPQH
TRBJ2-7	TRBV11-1	ASSLAGLIGEQY
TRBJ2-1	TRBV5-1	ASSLGLAGVDEQF
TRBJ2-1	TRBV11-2	ASSLVRGRYNEQF
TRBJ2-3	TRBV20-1	SARSNTQY
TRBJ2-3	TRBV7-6	ASSLRTSGSGTDTQY
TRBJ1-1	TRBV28	ASSEATGMNTEAF
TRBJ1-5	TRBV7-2	ASRQGQGTQPQH
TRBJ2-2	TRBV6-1	ASIPGPANTGELF
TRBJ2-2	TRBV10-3	AISGGSGSTGELF
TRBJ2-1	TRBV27	ASSMGLAGGDNEQF
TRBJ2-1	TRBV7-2	ASSLVGNEQF
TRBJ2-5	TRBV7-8	ASSLEGGSTETQY
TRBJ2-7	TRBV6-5	ASTRWGPYEQY
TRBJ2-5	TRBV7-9	ASSLDRGDETQY
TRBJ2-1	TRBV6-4	AITLRNWGGSYNEQF
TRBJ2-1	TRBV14	ASSQRIQGNEQF
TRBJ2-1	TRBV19	ASSPPGHPSSYNEQF
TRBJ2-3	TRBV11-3	ASSWRGTDTQY
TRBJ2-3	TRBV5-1	ASSLGQGGTDTQY
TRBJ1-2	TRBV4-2	ASSQAEGQGYGYT
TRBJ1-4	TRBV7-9	ASSKGQGATNEKLF
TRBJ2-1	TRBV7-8	ASSLKFPGLAGGDEQF
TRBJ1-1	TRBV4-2	ASSLTPGSDTEAF
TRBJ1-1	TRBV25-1	ASTLGGAYTEAF
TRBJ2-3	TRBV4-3	ASSQDNGGQTQY
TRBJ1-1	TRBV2	ASSGVMNTEAF
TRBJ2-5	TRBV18	ASSRNRGRNETQY
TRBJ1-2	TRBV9	ASSFEDRANYGYT
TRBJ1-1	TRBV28	ASSPSQGAGTEAF
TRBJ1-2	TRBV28	ASSTIGQGSNLYGYT
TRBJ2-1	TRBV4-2	ASSQDGSSGRVNEQF
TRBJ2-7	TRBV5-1	ASSLGLAGSQEQY
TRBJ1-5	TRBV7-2	ASSLGSGQGDQPQH
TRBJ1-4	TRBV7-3	ASSPTGGSEKLF
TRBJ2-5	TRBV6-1	ASIRQETQY
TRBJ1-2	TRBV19	ASTNPWDSRRLDYT
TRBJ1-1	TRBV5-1	ASSFGGALPEAF
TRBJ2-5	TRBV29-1	SVGVDGYQETQY
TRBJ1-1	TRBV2	ASSDRQGPLVMNTEAF